Detailed here is one TCR beta chain. TCRdb reprocessed the 5' RACE reads via MiXCR and lists one record per CDR3 protein. The sample carries approximately 400,000 distinct CDR3 sequences, approximately 19% recorded once. Deletions cut 3 bases from V and 6 bases from J, with 12 bases between. CDR1 and CDR2 from the germline V gene are LGHNA and YSLEER. This CDR3 has 13 residues. These data belong to a study of T-cell memory formation after mild COVID-19. The chain recombines TRBV4-3 with TRBJ2-7, with D unresolved. Sequencing input: PBMCs or a T cell subset sorted from them (not recorded which). The TCR comes from a young man who had mild COVID-19 (a few samples of this study predate the infection). Cell type and time point are not known. The CDR3 region has the DNA TGCGCCAGCAGCCAGTGGGAAGAAGGCGAGCAGTACTTC. Protein product: CASSQWEEGEQYF.